One and the same sample provided the 8 T cell receptor beta chains below, sequenced in a study of T cell responses to AZD1222 COVID-19 vaccine. TCRdb's table, derived via immunoSEQ multiplex PCR, lists solely in-frame clones and lacks some. The data hold 150,000 to 200,000 clones, with more than 85% observed a single time. The sequencing used peripheral blood, collected on day 0 of AZD1222 vaccination. The source is an adult in good health.

The chain employs TRBV6-5 and TRBJ2-7, with 9 bases identical to TRBD1. After removal of 1 base from V and 5 bases from J, the junction contained 6 bases not matched to a gene. The CDR3 is made up of 15 amino acids. Germline V CDR1 and CDR2: MNHEY, SVGAGI. As DNA, the CDR3 is TGTGCCAGCAGTTACTGGACCGGGACAGGGAACGAGCAGTACTTC. This sequence encodes CASSYWTGTGNEQYF.

The rearrangement uses TRBV5-5 and TRBJ1-1; D not resolved. Per germline, CDR1 SGHKS and CDR2 YYEKEE (reference sequence). This CDR3 has 12 amino acids. With 6 bases removed from V and 5 bases from J, the gap between germline ends came to 11 bases. CDR3 residues: CASTRSGTEAFF. The CDR3 DNA is TGTGCCAGCACCCGATCCGGTACTGAAGCTTTCTTT.

The gene calls are TRBV18 and TRBJ1-1; the D gene is possibly TRBD1 (6 bases). V was cut by 5 bases and J by 1 base, with 11 bases left in between. The germline V gene encodes CDR1 KGHSH and CDR2 LQKENI. The length of the CDR3 is 14 residues. The CDR3 DNA reads as TGTGCCAGCTCATCCGACAGGAAGAACACTGAAGCTTTCTTT. Translating it yields CASSSDRKNTEAFF. The whole variable domain, remainder taken from reference TRBV18 and TRBJ1-1, is NAGVMQNPRHLVRRRGQEARLRCSPMKGHSHVYWYRQLPEEGLKFMVYLQKENIIDESGMPKERFSAEFPKEGPSILRIQQVVRGDSAAYFCASSSDRKNTEAFFGQGTRLTVV.

This clone showed up just once. The gene calls are TRBV21-1 and TRBJ1-1. TRBV21-1 is tagged as a pseudogene. The CDR3 extends over 17 amino acids. The CDR3 nucleotides read TGTGCCAGCACTTCTCGGGGGGAGGGACATATGAACACTGAAGCTTTCTTT. Amino acid sequence: CASTSRGEGHMNTEAFF.

V usage is TRBV7-6 and J usage is TRBJ2-7; D uncertain. V lost 6 bases and J lost 0, with 12 bases in between. This CDR3 contains 14 residues. CDR1 is SGHVS, CDR2 FNYEAQ, per germline. The CDR3 sequence is CASSFRTGSYEQYF. Here the CDR3 DNA reads TGTGCCAGCAGTTTTAGGACGGGCTCCTACGAGCAGTACTTC.

The genes are TRBV29-1 and TRBJ1-1; possible D gene TRBD1, 5 bases. There are 15 residues in the CDR3. Germline assignment: CDR1 SQVTM and CDR2 ANQGSEA. The germline V and J ends were trimmed by 6 bases and 1 base, with 18 bases remaining between them. CDR3 nucleotides: TGCAGCGTGGCTGGACACCCCTCCGGGAACACTGAAGCTTTCTTT. Protein product: CSVAGHPSGNTEAFF.

The chain joins TRBV18 to TRBJ2-7; 7 bases agree with TRBD1. The germline gives CDR1 KGHSH, CDR2 LQKENI. Trimming took 3 bases from V and 6 from J; bases not matched to a gene: 5. The CDR3 has 13 residues. Written as DNA, the CDR3 is TGTGCCAGCTCACCGACAGGGAATAGCGAGCAGTACTTC. Translating it yields CASSPTGNSEQYF.

The chain has TRBV19 and TRBJ1-6, with D maybe TRBD1 (6 bases). The CDR3 spans 13 residues. The ends were cut back, 5 bases at V and 8 bases at J, with 10 bases in the middle. CDR1 is LNHDA and CDR2 is SQIVND in the germline V gene (reference sequence). CDR3 loop: CASSPRQDSPLHF. The DNA for the CDR3 is TGTGCCAGTAGTCCTAGACAGGATTCACCCCTCCACTTT.